This T cell receptor beta chain appears in the sequencing data of a study of CD8+ T cells in alopecia areata (dated by TCRdb to 2017 to 2018). Regarding the study in general: The treated patients took part in an open-label pilot trial in which moderate-to-severe alopecia areata was treated with oral tofacitinib at 5 to 10 mg twice daily. Tofacitinib was given for 6 to 18 months, followed by 6 months of follow-up off drug to assess delayed response and recurrence. Disease severity in treated patients was measured with the SALT score, which quantifies the percentage of affected scalp surface area. To study T cell clonal expansion in alopecia areata, the researchers applied high-throughput TCRbeta sequencing to both the C3H/HeJ mouse model and human patients. Human TCRbeta sequencing covered scalp tissue and sorted CD4+ and CD8+ peripheral blood T cells from patchy and totalis/universalis alopecia areata patients and healthy controls. Patients on tofacitinib were biopsied at baseline and after 4 and 24 weeks of treatment, and several of the patients also had a later scalp biopsy. Scalp clonality was compared among normal scalp (n=4), patchy alopecia areata scalp (n=8), and alopecia totalis/universalis scalp (n=8). RNA came from the PAXgene miRNA kit for fixed scalp, the miRNeasy kit for PBMCs, and the RNeasy kit for mouse skin. TCRbeta CDR3 regions were amplified by immunoSEQ multiplex PCR using 35 Vbeta forward and 13 Jbeta reverse primers.

Libraries were constructed by the immunoSEQ multiplex PCR assay. RNA was extracted from all samples and reverse transcribed into cDNA as template for TCR sequencing. SuperScript III was used to make first-strand cDNA, primed with a 2:1 mix of oligo-dT and random hexamers. A synthetic immune receptor repertoire was used to assess amplification bias, and residual bias was removed computationally. Regarding the original processing steps: Raw reads were preprocessed for error removal, and CDR3 was defined according to IMGT conventions as running from the conserved cysteine to phenylalanine. Clonality was computed by normalizing Shannon entropy by log2 of the number of productive unique TCRs and subtracting the result from 1. Whether scalp clones were CD4 or CD8 was inferred by matching scalp TCRbeta sequences against CD4 and CD8 repertoires sorted from blood. Not all clones reach the TCRdb copy of this immuneACCESS table, which keeps in-frame sequences only. Checked studies attribute under half of the gap to unresolved V genes and leave the rest unexplained. The DNA was the basis for D and trimming; V, J and clone size are from that table. In this sample the table shows about 120,000 clones, more than 40% of which occur a single time. The ten largest account for 0.46% of the sample.

Broad study findings and their caveats: The treated cohort was small, with a single nonresponder, so links between baseline CD8+ expansion and response need larger studies. Scalp clonality and the number of expanded CD8+ clones among the top 100 scalp clones were significantly decreased by tofacitinib. Many expanded lesional clones were found to persist in scalp and blood during tofacitinib treatment, and relapse after treatment cessation may be partly explained by this persistence. Higher clonality and more expanded CD8+ clones were observed in lesional scalp than in normal scalp, particularly in alopecia totalis/universalis, a finding suggestive of antigenic drive. Unlike mouse skin, where gammadelta T cells dominate, normal human skin contains resident alphabeta T cells that get sequenced too, which complicates analysis of the scalp TCR repertoire. Shared TCR sequences between patients were less evident than in mice, which may be partly attributable to HLA diversity in the patient population.

This specimen's time point label, per the study, means: more than 3 weeks on oral tofacitinib. The treatment or condition label of this sample denotes: oral pan-JAK inhibitor, 5-10 mg twice daily. Lesional scalp punch biopsies and peripheral blood were collected from alopecia areata patients. PBMCs were separated by density centrifugation and stained for CD3, CD4 and CD8, after which CD4+ and CD8+ T cells were sorted on a FACSAria. Remarks on this clone: Its recognized antigen is unknown. No clone much larger than this one lies a single base away; base qualities are absent.

V was cut back by 5 bases and J by 1 base, leaving a gap of 20 bases between them. Its CDR3 holds 17 amino acids, cysteine through phenylalanine. Only the CDR3 part of the read is kept: 51 bases, read in frame from the first base. CDR1 is given as LNHDA and CDR2 as SQIVND, both from the germline V gene (reference sequence). The clonotype comes from a human donor with alopecia areata. The material was CD4+ T cells sorted from blood, obtained at week 4, from a patient treated with tofacitinib. The sequence is built from TRBV19 and TRBJ2-5, with the D call perhaps TRBD1 or TRBD2, each one matching 5 bases. The nucleotide sequence reads as follows: TGTGCCAGTAGTGGGGGTTTCGAGACAGCTTCCCAAGAGACCCAGTACTTC. The resulting protein is CASSGGFETASQETQYF.